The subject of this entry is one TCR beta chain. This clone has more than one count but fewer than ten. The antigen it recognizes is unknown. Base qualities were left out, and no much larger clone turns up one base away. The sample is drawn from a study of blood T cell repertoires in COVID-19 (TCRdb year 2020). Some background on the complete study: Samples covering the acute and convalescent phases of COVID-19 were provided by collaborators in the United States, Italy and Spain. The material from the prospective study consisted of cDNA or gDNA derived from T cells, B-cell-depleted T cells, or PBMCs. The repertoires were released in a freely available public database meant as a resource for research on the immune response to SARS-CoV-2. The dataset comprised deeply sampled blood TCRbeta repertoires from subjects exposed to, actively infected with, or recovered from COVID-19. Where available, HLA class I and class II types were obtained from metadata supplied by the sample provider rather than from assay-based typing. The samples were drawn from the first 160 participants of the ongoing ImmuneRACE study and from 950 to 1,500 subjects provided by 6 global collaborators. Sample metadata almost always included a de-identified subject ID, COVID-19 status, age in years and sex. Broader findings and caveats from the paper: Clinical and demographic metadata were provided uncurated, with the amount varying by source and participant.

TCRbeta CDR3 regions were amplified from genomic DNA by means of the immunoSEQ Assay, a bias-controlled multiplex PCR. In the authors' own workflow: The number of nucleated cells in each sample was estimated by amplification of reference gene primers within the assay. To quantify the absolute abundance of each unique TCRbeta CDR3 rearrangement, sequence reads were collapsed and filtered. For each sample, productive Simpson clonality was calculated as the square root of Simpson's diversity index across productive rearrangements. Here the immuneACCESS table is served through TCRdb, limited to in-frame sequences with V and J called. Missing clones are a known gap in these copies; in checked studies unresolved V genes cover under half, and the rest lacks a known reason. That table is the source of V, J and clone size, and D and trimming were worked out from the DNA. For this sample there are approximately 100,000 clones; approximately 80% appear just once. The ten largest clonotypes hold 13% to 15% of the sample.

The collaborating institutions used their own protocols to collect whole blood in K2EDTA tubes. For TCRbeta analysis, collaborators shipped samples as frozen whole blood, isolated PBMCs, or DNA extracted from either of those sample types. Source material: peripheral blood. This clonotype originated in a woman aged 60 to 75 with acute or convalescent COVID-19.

The sequenced DNA: TGTGCCAGCAGTGAAACGTGGGGGGGCAATGAGCAGTTCTTC. This sequence encodes CASSETWGGNEQFF. The chain is encoded by TRBV2 joined to TRBJ2-1, and TRBD2 aligns with 7 junction nucleotides. For this chain, trimming is 2 bases at the V end and 6 bases at the J end, and the number of junction bases without a gene match is 4. From a lookup of the germline V gene, CDR1 and CDR2 are SNHLY and FYNNEI. The CDR3 goes from the cysteine to the phenylalanine over 14 residues. The sequence is cut down to CDR3 DNA, 42 bases in frame from base 1.